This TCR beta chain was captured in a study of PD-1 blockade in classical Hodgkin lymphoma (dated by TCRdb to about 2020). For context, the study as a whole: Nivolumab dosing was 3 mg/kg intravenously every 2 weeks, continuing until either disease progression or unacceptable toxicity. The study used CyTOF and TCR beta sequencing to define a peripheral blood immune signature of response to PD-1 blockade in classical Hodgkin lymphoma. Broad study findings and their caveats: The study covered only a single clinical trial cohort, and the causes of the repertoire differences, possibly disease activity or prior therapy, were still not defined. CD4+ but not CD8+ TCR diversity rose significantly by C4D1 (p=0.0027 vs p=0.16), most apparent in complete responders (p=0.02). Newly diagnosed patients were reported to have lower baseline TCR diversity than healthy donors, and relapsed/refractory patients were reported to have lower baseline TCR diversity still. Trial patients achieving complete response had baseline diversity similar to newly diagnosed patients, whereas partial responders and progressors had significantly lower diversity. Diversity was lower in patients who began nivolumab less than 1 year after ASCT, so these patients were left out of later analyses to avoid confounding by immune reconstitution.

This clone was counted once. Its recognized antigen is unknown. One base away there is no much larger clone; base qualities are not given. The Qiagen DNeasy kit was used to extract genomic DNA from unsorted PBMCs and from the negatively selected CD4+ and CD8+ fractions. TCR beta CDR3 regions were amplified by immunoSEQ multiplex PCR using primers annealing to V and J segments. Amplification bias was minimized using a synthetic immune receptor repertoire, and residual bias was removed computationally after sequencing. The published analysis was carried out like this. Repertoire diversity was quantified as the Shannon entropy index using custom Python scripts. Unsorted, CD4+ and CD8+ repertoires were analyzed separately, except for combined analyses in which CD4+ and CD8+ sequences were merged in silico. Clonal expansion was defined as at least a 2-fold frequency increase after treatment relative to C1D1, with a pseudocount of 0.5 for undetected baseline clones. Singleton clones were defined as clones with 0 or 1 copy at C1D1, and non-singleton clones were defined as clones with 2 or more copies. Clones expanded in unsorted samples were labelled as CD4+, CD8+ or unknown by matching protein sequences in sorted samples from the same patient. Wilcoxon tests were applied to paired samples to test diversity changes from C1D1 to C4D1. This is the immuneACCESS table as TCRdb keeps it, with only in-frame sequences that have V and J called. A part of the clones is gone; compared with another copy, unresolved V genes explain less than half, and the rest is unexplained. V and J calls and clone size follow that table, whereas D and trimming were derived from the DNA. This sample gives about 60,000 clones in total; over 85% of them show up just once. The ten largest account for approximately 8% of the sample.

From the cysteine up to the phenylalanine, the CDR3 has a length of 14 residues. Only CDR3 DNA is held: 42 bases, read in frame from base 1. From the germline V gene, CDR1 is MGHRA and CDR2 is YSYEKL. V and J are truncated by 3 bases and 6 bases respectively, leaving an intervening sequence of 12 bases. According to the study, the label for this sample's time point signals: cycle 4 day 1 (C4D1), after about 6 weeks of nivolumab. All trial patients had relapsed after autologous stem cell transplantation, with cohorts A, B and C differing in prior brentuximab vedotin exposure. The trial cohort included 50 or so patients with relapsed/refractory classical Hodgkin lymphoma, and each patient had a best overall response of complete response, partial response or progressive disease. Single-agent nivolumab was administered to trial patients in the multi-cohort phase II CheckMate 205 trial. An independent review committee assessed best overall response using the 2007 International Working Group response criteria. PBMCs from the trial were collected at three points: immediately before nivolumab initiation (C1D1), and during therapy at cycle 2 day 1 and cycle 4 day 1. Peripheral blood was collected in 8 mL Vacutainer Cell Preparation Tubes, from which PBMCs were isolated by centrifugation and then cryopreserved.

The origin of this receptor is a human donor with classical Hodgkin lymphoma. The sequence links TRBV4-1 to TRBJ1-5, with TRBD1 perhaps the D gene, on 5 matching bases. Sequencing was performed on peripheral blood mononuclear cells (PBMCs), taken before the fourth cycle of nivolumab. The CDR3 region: CASSQGPASQPQHF. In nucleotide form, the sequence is TGCGCCAGCAGCCAGGGACCCGCGAGTCAGCCCCAGCATTTT.